The rows below give T cell receptor beta chains drawn from one sample of a study of control samples from healthy donors and cancer patients. The method was immunoSEQ multiplex PCR; TCRdb's version includes in-frame clones alone and lacks a portion of them. The data show fewer than 150,000 clones, roughly 92% seen once. The sample was blood. The receptor source for this set is a woman in her late teens or twenties in good health. CDR3s include the opening cysteine and the closing phenylalanine or tryptophan. Each record gives: D gene, J gene, V gene, clone size, CDR3 DNA, CDR3 protein. D genes are given only for firm matches. Where a row states a size, it is once, few, many or the class of an expanded clone; other rows omit it.

d_call: NA; j_call: TRBJ2-2; v_call: TRBV7-6; clone_size: few; cdr3_nt: TGTGCCAGCAGCCCCGTTGTGGTGAACACCGGGGAGCTGTTTTTT; cdr3_aa: CASSPVVVNTGELFF
d_call: NA; j_call: TRBJ2-3; v_call: TRBV4-3; clone_size: NA; cdr3_nt: TGCGCCAGCAGCCAAGATAGGGGGGCCATCACAGATACGCAGTATTTT; cdr3_aa: CASSQDRGAITDTQYF
d_call: NA; j_call: TRBJ1-1; v_call: TRBV2; clone_size: NA; cdr3_nt: TGTGCCAGCAGTCCCCAAACTGAAGCTTTCTTT; cdr3_aa: CASSPQTEAFF
d_call: TRBD1; j_call: TRBJ1-6; v_call: TRBV6-2/TRBV6-3; clone_size: NA; cdr3_nt: TGTGCCAGCAGTTCTCTAACGGGACAGGATTATTTTTATAATTCACCCCTCCACTTT; cdr3_aa: CASSSLTGQDYFYNSPLHF
d_call: NA; j_call: TRBJ1-2; v_call: TRBV27; clone_size: NA; cdr3_nt: TGTGCCAGCAGTTCCGGTCGGGGGGATGGCTACACCTTC; cdr3_aa: CASSSGRGDGYTF
d_call: TRBD1; j_call: TRBJ1-6; v_call: TRBV6-6; clone_size: NA; cdr3_nt: TGTGCCAGCAGCCGACAACGGGACAGTAGTTCACCCCTCCACTTT; cdr3_aa: CASSRQRDSSSPLHF
d_call: NA; j_call: TRBJ2-7; v_call: TRBV24-1; clone_size: NA; cdr3_nt: TGTGCCACCAGTGAACGGATGACGGGCGAGCAGTACTTC; cdr3_aa: CATSERMTGEQYF
d_call: TRBD1; j_call: TRBJ1-1; v_call: TRBV28; clone_size: NA; cdr3_nt: TGTGCCAGCAATTGGGGACAGAAGAACACTGAAGCTTTCTTT; cdr3_aa: CASNWGQKNTEAFF
d_call: NA; j_call: TRBJ2-1; v_call: TRBV6-2/TRBV6-3; clone_size: NA; cdr3_nt: TGTGCCAGCAGTTACTTGGCAGCCTACAATGAGCAGTTCTTC; cdr3_aa: CASSYLAAYNEQFF
d_call: TRBD2; j_call: TRBJ2-5; v_call: TRBV10-2; clone_size: NA; cdr3_nt: TGCGCCAGCTCGGGAGGCACCGTCTATTACCAAGAGACCCAGTACTTC; cdr3_aa: CASSGGTVYYQETQYF
d_call: NA; j_call: TRBJ2-7; v_call: TRBV7-2; clone_size: NA; cdr3_nt: TGTGCCAGCAGCTCCCAAAATGGTGTGCCACGGCAGTACTTC; cdr3_aa: CASSSQNGVPRQYF
d_call: NA; j_call: TRBJ1-1; v_call: TRBV15; clone_size: NA; cdr3_nt: TGTGCCACCAGCAGAGCGGGGAGAGGGGACACTGAAGCTTTCTTT; cdr3_aa: CATSRAGRGDTEAFF
d_call: NA; j_call: TRBJ2-7; v_call: TRBV18; clone_size: NA; cdr3_nt: TGTGCCAGCTCACCATTGGACAGTGGCGCCTACGAGCAGTACTTC; cdr3_aa: CASSPLDSGAYEQYF
d_call: NA; j_call: TRBJ1-5; v_call: TRBV7-2; clone_size: NA; cdr3_nt: TGTGCCAGCAGCTCCGATAGAGGGCATCAGCCCCAGCATTTT; cdr3_aa: CASSSDRGHQPQHF
d_call: NA; j_call: TRBJ2-3; v_call: TRBV7-3; clone_size: few; cdr3_nt: TGTGCCAGCGGCCTTAGCGGCGGCACAGATACGCAGTATTTT; cdr3_aa: CASGLSGGTDTQYF
d_call: TRBD1; j_call: TRBJ1-1; v_call: TRBV7-6; clone_size: NA; cdr3_nt: TGTGCCAGCAGCTTAGGTACCGGGACAGGGGTTTCGAACACTGAAGCTTTCTTT; cdr3_aa: CASSLGTGTGVSNTEAFF
d_call: NA; j_call: TRBJ2-7; v_call: TRBV12-5; clone_size: NA; cdr3_nt: TGTGCTAGTGGTTTGGGTGGAGTCAACGAGCAGTACTTC; cdr3_aa: CASGLGGVNEQYF
d_call: NA; j_call: TRBJ1-2; v_call: TRBV4-3; clone_size: NA; cdr3_nt: TGCGCCAGCAGCCAAGTTCAGGAAGTTAACTATGGCTACACCTTC; cdr3_aa: CASSQVQEVNYGYTF
d_call: NA; j_call: TRBJ1-5; v_call: TRBV28; clone_size: NA; cdr3_nt: TGTGCCAGCAGGGGGAGCACGCGGCAGCCCCAGCATTTT; cdr3_aa: CASRGSTRQPQHF
d_call: NA; j_call: TRBJ1-2; v_call: TRBV7-9; clone_size: NA; cdr3_nt: TGTGCCAGCAGCCGCAACAACAGGGTCTCAGCTGGCGGCTACACCTTC; cdr3_aa: CASSRNNRVSAGGYTF
d_call: TRBD2; j_call: TRBJ2-3; v_call: TRBV2; clone_size: NA; cdr3_nt: TGTGCCAGCACCCCGACTAGCGGGAGTACAGATACGCAGTATTTT; cdr3_aa: CASTPTSGSTDTQYF
d_call: TRBD1; j_call: TRBJ1-4; v_call: TRBV28; clone_size: NA; cdr3_nt: TGTGCCAGCAGCCCGACAGGGCGGGCTAATGAAAAACTGTTTTTT; cdr3_aa: CASSPTGRANEKLFF
d_call: NA; j_call: TRBJ2-1; v_call: TRBV29-1; clone_size: NA; cdr3_nt: TGCAGCGTTGCTAGCTACAATGAGCAGTTCTTC; cdr3_aa: CSVASYNEQFF
d_call: NA; j_call: TRBJ1-2; v_call: TRBV19; clone_size: NA; cdr3_nt: TGTGCCAGTAGACCATTTACAGGATTCGGCTACACCTTC; cdr3_aa: CASRPFTGFGYTF
d_call: NA; j_call: TRBJ1-1; v_call: TRBV30; clone_size: NA; cdr3_nt: TGTGCCTGGAGCTCCAGGCAGGGCGCTGAAGCTTTCTTT; cdr3_aa: CAWSSRQGAEAFF
d_call: TRBD2; j_call: TRBJ2-2; v_call: TRBV6-2/TRBV6-3; clone_size: NA; cdr3_nt: TGTGCCAGCAGTTACTGGGGTAGCGGGCGAGCAGCGAACACCGGGGAGCTGTTTTTT; cdr3_aa: CASSYWGSGRAANTGELFF
d_call: NA; j_call: TRBJ1-1; v_call: TRBV10-2; clone_size: NA; cdr3_nt: TGCGCCAGCAGTGATCGTGGGACGGGCACTGAAGCTTTCTTT; cdr3_aa: CASSDRGTGTEAFF
d_call: NA; j_call: TRBJ1-2; v_call: TRBV6-6; clone_size: NA; cdr3_nt: TGTGCCAGCAGTTCTCCAGGACTATACACCTTC; cdr3_aa: CASSSPGLYTF
d_call: NA; j_call: TRBJ1-1; v_call: TRBV7-2; clone_size: NA; cdr3_nt: TGTGCCAGCAGCTTAGGTGCAAGAATGAACACTGAAGCTTTCTTT; cdr3_aa: CASSLGARMNTEAFF
d_call: NA; j_call: TRBJ1-5; v_call: TRBV6-4; clone_size: NA; cdr3_nt: TGTGCCAGCAGTCCGGGCCCCGGCAAGCCCCAGCATTTT; cdr3_aa: CASSPGPGKPQHF
d_call: TRBD1; j_call: TRBJ2-6; v_call: TRBV2; clone_size: NA; cdr3_nt: TGTGCCAGCAGGGGCAGACAGGGTGACCGCAACGTCCTGACTTTC; cdr3_aa: CASRGRQGDRNVLTF
d_call: TRBD1; j_call: TRBJ2-3; v_call: TRBV6-5; clone_size: once; cdr3_nt: TGTGCCAGCAGTTACGAGGGGGCCGGCACAGATACGCAGTATTTT; cdr3_aa: CASSYEGAGTDTQYF
d_call: NA; j_call: TRBJ1-2; v_call: TRBV19; clone_size: NA; cdr3_nt: TGTGCCAGTAGACCCCAGGGGCCCTGGGGCTATGGCTACACCTTC; cdr3_aa: CASRPQGPWGYGYTF
d_call: NA; j_call: TRBJ1-2; v_call: TRBV2; clone_size: NA; cdr3_nt: TGTGCCAGCTCCCCGGCAGGCCCTCTGGGCTACACCTTC; cdr3_aa: CASSPAGPLGYTF
d_call: NA; j_call: TRBJ2-7; v_call: TRBV27; clone_size: NA; cdr3_nt: TGTGCCAGCAGCCAAAGTCCTGCGACAGCCGAGCAGTACTTC; cdr3_aa: CASSQSPATAEQYF
d_call: TRBD2; j_call: TRBJ2-5; v_call: TRBV3-1/TRBV3-2; clone_size: NA; cdr3_nt: TGTGCCAGCAGCCCCTTGGGCGGGGGGTTAGAGACCCAGTACTTC; cdr3_aa: CASSPLGGGLETQYF
d_call: NA; j_call: TRBJ1-4; v_call: TRBV28; clone_size: NA; cdr3_nt: TGTGCCAGCAGGGGGAGTCCTAATGAAAAACTGTTTTTT; cdr3_aa: CASRGSPNEKLFF
d_call: NA; j_call: TRBJ2-1; v_call: TRBV6-5; clone_size: NA; cdr3_nt: TGTGCCAGCAAAATAACAGGAACCATAACCAATGAGCAGTTCTTC; cdr3_aa: CASKITGTITNEQFF
d_call: TRBD2; j_call: TRBJ2-3; v_call: TRBV18; clone_size: NA; cdr3_nt: TGTGCCAGCTCACGCTTACCGGGACTAGCGGGGGAAGATACGCAGTATTTT; cdr3_aa: CASSRLPGLAGEDTQYF
d_call: NA; j_call: TRBJ1-4; v_call: TRBV6-5; clone_size: NA; cdr3_nt: TGTGCCAGCAGTTATAGTGGAGGTCCTGGTAATGAAAAACTGTTTTTT; cdr3_aa: CASSYSGGPGNEKLFF
d_call: NA; j_call: TRBJ2-2; v_call: TRBV7-9; clone_size: few; cdr3_nt: TGTGCCAGCAGCTCCAGCGACGGACGCACCGGGGAGCTGTTTTTT; cdr3_aa: CASSSSDGRTGELFF
d_call: NA; j_call: TRBJ2-2; v_call: TRBV28; clone_size: NA; cdr3_nt: TGTGCCAGCAGTCTTGTGGGCCCGACAATGGAGCTGTTTTTT; cdr3_aa: CASSLVGPTMELFF
d_call: NA; j_call: TRBJ2-7; v_call: TRBV5-1; clone_size: NA; cdr3_nt: TGCGCCAGCAGCTTGGCGGCAGGGTACGAGCAGTACTTC; cdr3_aa: CASSLAAGYEQYF
d_call: NA; j_call: TRBJ2-2; v_call: TRBV6-5; clone_size: few; cdr3_nt: TGTGCCAGCACTAAGGGAGTTTTCACCGGGGAGCTGTTTTTT; cdr3_aa: CASTKGVFTGELFF
d_call: NA; j_call: TRBJ1-2; v_call: TRBV27; clone_size: NA; cdr3_nt: TGTGCCAGCAGTTTATCGGGGTTGGGCTATGGCTACACCTTC; cdr3_aa: CASSLSGLGYGYTF
d_call: NA; j_call: TRBJ1-2; v_call: TRBV4-3; clone_size: NA; cdr3_nt: TGCGCCAGCAGCCAAGTGCAGGGCGCCGGCTACACCTTC; cdr3_aa: CASSQVQGAGYTF
d_call: TRBD2; j_call: TRBJ2-1; v_call: TRBV4-1; clone_size: once; cdr3_nt: TGCGCCAGCAGCCTGCGGGAGGCCCCCTACAATGAGCAGTTCTTC; cdr3_aa: CASSLREAPYNEQFF
d_call: NA; j_call: TRBJ1-3; v_call: TRBV28; clone_size: NA; cdr3_nt: TGTGCCAGCAGTTCACCAGGGAAAACTGGAAACACCATATATTTT; cdr3_aa: CASSSPGKTGNTIYF
d_call: NA; j_call: TRBJ2-1; v_call: TRBV7-9; clone_size: NA; cdr3_nt: TGTGCCAGCAGCCACAATGGCGACGGGAGCTCCTACAATGAGCAGTTCTTC; cdr3_aa: CASSHNGDGSSYNEQFF
d_call: NA; j_call: TRBJ1-1; v_call: TRBV19; clone_size: NA; cdr3_nt: TGTGCCAGTAGTAGCCTAAAAGGGGGTCGGACTGAAGCTTTCTTT; cdr3_aa: CASSSLKGGRTEAFF